A single sample gave rise to the 25 T cell receptor beta chains below, sequenced in a study of blood T cell repertoires in COVID-19. Profiling relied on immunoSEQ multiplex PCR, and the TCRdb table lists in-frame clones only, not all of them. The sample gives hundreds of thousands of clones, more than 75% of which show up once; about 2.3% is in the top ten. Input material: peripheral blood. The receptors stem from an older woman with COVID-19, enrolled during active disease.

This chain joins TRBV6-7 and TRBJ2-7, with D tentatively TRBD1 (5 bases). TRBV6-7 is filed as an ORF, its function uncertain. The CDR3 runs 16 residues. V lost 4 bases and J lost 4, with 20 bases in between. The CDR3 DNA reads as TGTGCCAGCAGTTTTCTTCAGGGTGTGAGGAGTTACGAGCAGTACTTC. Translating it yields CASSFLQGVRSYEQYF.

This rearrangement joins TRBV7-8 to TRBJ1-5, with D maybe TRBD1 (6 bases). V was trimmed by 5 bases and J by 0 bases, leaving 11 bases between them. The CDR3 is 15 residues long. The germline gives CDR1 SGHVS, CDR2 FQNEAQ. The CDR3 spells CASSVRDNSNQPQHF. CDR3 DNA: TGTGCCAGCAGCGTCCGGGACAATAGCAATCAGCCCCAGCATTTT.

The chain joins TRBV19 to TRBJ1-2; TRBD1 is a possible D gene (5 bases). The CDR3 is 15 residues long. The ends were cut back, 6 bases at V and 8 bases at J, with 22 bases in the middle. Germline CDR1 reads LNHDA; CDR2 reads SQIVND (reference sequence). The CDR3 nucleotides read TGTGCCAGTAGCCTAGGGGCCTCCCTACCTGGCGGCTACACCTTC. Protein: CASSLGASLPGGYTF.

V is TRBV5-1 and J is TRBJ2-2; maybe TRBD1 (6 bases). Trimming removed 6 bases from V and 1 base from J, with 10 bases in between. The germline V gene has CDR1 SGHRS and CDR2 YFSETQ. The CDR3 sequence is 14 residues long. The CDR3 loop reads CASTKTGNTGELFF. CDR3 nucleotide sequence: TGCGCCAGCACCAAGACAGGGAACACCGGGGAGCTGTTTTTT.

The rearrangement links TRBV27 to TRBJ2-7; 12 bases are shared with TRBD2. Germline assignment: CDR1 MNHEY and CDR2 SMNVEV (reference sequence). V lost 4 bases, J lost 6 bases, and 10 bases stayed unmatched. The CDR3 loop spans 16 amino acids. CDR3 sequence reads: CASSSGGLAGRREQYF. The CDR3, as DNA: TGTGCCAGCAGTTCCGGGGGACTAGCGGGTCGGCGCGAGCAGTACTTC.

The rearrangement links TRBV10-3 to TRBJ1-1; TRBD1 might be the D (6 bases). The CDR3 has 16 residues. V was trimmed by 0 bases and J by 0 bases, leaving 11 bases between them. Germline V lookup: CDR1 ENHRY, CDR2 SYGVKD. The CDR3 sequence is CAISESRQGLNTEAFF. CDR3 sequence (DNA): TGTGCCATCAGTGAGTCGAGGCAGGGGTTGAACACTGAAGCTTTCTTT.

About this clone: Other DNA sequences in this specimen translate into the identical CDR3. The rearrangement joins TRBV6-5 to TRBJ2-7; D possibly corresponds to TRBD2 (6 bases). Trimming left V 2 bases short and J 1 base short, with 6 bases between. The CDR3 sequence is 13 residues long. The germline gives CDR1 MNHEY, CDR2 SVGAGI. CDR3 sequence reads: CASSYGTSYEQYF. DNA for the CDR3: TGTGCCAGCAGTTACGGGACTTCCTACGAGCAGTACTTC.

This chain's CDR3 is CASSVGQPTGELFF. The CDR3 nucleotides read TGTGCCAGCAGCGTAGGACAGCCTACCGGGGAGCTGTTTTTT. V and J are TRBV9 and TRBJ2-2; possibly TRBD1 for D (5 bases). The V gene's germline CDR1 is SGDLS and CDR2 YYNGEE. This CDR3 region has 14 residues. Between the trimmed V and J ends, which lost 0 bases and 5 bases, there was a span of 8 bases.

This clone was counted a few times. The CDR3 region has the DNA TGTGCCACCAGCAGAGCAGGGGATACTAACTATGGCTACACCTTC. It encodes CATSRAGDTNYGYTF. J is TRBJ1-2 and V is TRBV15, with D perhaps TRBD1 (6 bases). V was pared by 1 base and J by 0 bases, with 9 bases between. Per germline, CDR1 LNHNV and CDR2 YYDKDF (reference sequence). CDR3 length: 15 residues.

J is TRBJ2-1 and V is TRBV27; 8 bases align to TRBD2. The V gene's germline CDR1 is MNHEY and CDR2 SMNVEV (reference sequence). This CDR3 has 20 amino acids. V shed 3 bases, J shed 4 bases, and the junction held 20 bases outside the gene matches. CDR3 loop: CASSFGLVDGGGSSYNEQFF. In nucleotides, the CDR3 is TGTGCCAGCAGTTTCGGTTTAGTAGACGGGGGGGGATCTTCATACAATGAGCAGTTCTTC.

The J gene is TRBJ2-1, the V gene TRBV6-4, with 7 bases lining up with TRBD1. This CDR3 is built from 15 residues. V lost 6 bases and J lost 10; bases outside the gene matches: 15. CDR1 is MRHNA, CDR2 SNTAGT, per germline. For the CDR3, the DNA is TGTGCCAGCAGCGTTACGGGACAGCGAATCACGGAGCAGTTCTTC. As protein: CASSVTGQRITEQFF.

The V and J genes are TRBV7-9 and TRBJ1-2, with D maybe TRBD1 (5 bases). V lost 7 bases to trimming and J lost 4 bases, with 19 bases between them. The CDR3 length is 15 residues. The germline V gene has CDR1 SEHNR and CDR2 FQNEAQ (reference sequence). CDR3 residues: CASKNGTLASYGYTF. CDR3 DNA sequence: TGTGCCAGCAAGAATGGGACTCTGGCGAGCTATGGCTACACCTTC.

In DNA, the CDR3 is TGTGCCAGCAGCTTAGTAACGGTCGGGGCCTACGAGCAGTACTTC. This encodes CASSLVTVGAYEQYF. The chain combines TRBV7-8 with TRBJ2-7; TRBD2 might be the D (5 bases). V dropped 1 base and J dropped 2 bases, with 12 bases sitting between them. The CDR3 length is 15 residues. The germline V gene has CDR1 SGHVS and CDR2 FQNEAQ.

This clone was seen a few times. This chain links TRBV7-8 with TRBJ1-2; a possible D gene is TRBD1 (5 bases). CDR3 length: 14 amino acids. Germline V lookup: CDR1 SGHVS, CDR2 FQNEAQ. The germline V and J ends were trimmed by 5 bases and 0 bases, with 10 bases remaining between them. The CDR3 loop is CASSLGGSNYGYTF. CDR3 DNA sequence: TGTGCCAGCAGCCTCGGGGGGTCTAACTATGGCTACACCTTC.

This clone was counted once. The chain links TRBV7-8 to TRBJ1-5, with 8 nucleotides matching TRBD1. The ends lost 5 bases at V and 5 bases at J; junction bases unmatched: 11. The CDR3 runs to 16 residues. Germline loops: CDR1 SGHVS, CDR2 FQNEAQ. This CDR3 reads CASSAIYRQGYQPQHF. CDR3 nucleotides: TGTGCCAGCAGCGCTATTTACCGACAGGGGTATCAGCCCCAGCATTTT.

The chain couples TRBV24-1 to TRBJ2-3, with 9 bases lining up with TRBD1. With V trimmed by 3 bases and J by 1 base, 4 bases remained unmatched. CDR3 length: 16 amino acids. CDR1 KGHDR and CDR2 SFDVKD come from the germline V gene. CDR3 region: CATSDRDRVGTDTQYF. CDR3 DNA: TGTGCCACCAGTGATCGGGACAGGGTTGGCACAGATACGCAGTATTTT.

The rearrangement links TRBV5-1 to TRBJ2-3; no clear D. Trimming pared 0 bases from V and 2 bases from J, leaving 10 bases between. This CDR3 spans 15 amino acids. CDR1 SGHRS and CDR2 YFSETQ come from the germline V gene. The CDR3 protein is CASSLDLRNTDTQYF. DNA for the CDR3: TGCGCCAGCAGCTTGGATCTGCGGAACACAGATACGCAGTATTTT.

The gene calls are TRBV11-2 and TRBJ1-1, with TRBD1 matching over 7 bases. V lost 1 base and J lost 4; bases outside the gene matches: 15. CDR3 length: 18 residues. CDR1 and CDR2 from the germline V gene are SGHAT and FQNNGV. CDR3 in amino acids: CASSLVPGGDRESTEAFF. The CDR3 DNA sequence: TGTGCCAGCAGCTTAGTCCCAGGGGGAGACAGGGAGAGCACTGAAGCTTTCTTT.

V gene TRBV5-1 combines with J gene TRBJ2-2, with D perhaps matching TRBD1 (6 bases). CDR1 and CDR2 (germline): SGHRS, YFSETQ. V was pared by 2 bases and J by 5 bases, with 19 bases between. The CDR3 sequence is 17 residues long. CDR3 nucleotides: TGCGCCAGCAGCTTTGTTCCTGGGGGCGCGGTAACCGGGGAGCTGTTTTTT. Its protein is CASSFVPGGAVTGELFF.

V is TRBV27 and J is TRBJ2-1, with TRBD2 matching over 15 bases. Looked up from germline, CDR1 is MNHEY and CDR2 is SMNVEV (reference sequence). There are 16 residues in the CDR3. J lost 9 bases, V lost 7 bases, and 10 bases had no gene match. In nucleotides, the CDR3 is TGTGCCAGCACCTCCGGGACTAGCGGGGGGCTGGCTGAGCAGTTCTTC. Amino acid sequence: CASTSGTSGGLAEQFF.

The chain links TRBV5-6 to TRBJ2-5; 7 bases align to TRBD2. Unmatched junction bases numbered 12, after V lost 2 bases and J lost 2 bases. The CDR3 loop spans 17 amino acids. Germline loops: CDR1 SGHDT, CDR2 YYEEEE. The CDR3 DNA is TGTGCCAGCAGCTTAAAATGGGCAGCGGGGCTACAAGAGACCCAGTACTTC. Protein sequence: CASSLKWAAGLQETQYF.

As regards this clone: The same CDR3 can be traced to other DNA sequences in this sample. The chain joins TRBV12-3 or TRBV12-4 to TRBJ1-5; no clear D. The germline V and J ends were trimmed by 0 bases and 3 bases, with 3 bases remaining between them. CDR3 size: 13 residues. In nucleotides, the CDR3 is TGTGCCAGCAGTTTAGCACTCAATCAGCCCCAGCATTTT. It codes for CASSLALNQPQHF.

This sequence joins TRBV28 and TRBJ2-7, with D possibly matching TRBD2 (6 bases). Germline V gene data show CDR1 as MDHEN and CDR2 as SYDVKM. The CDR3 covers 14 residues. V was trimmed by 11 bases and J by 1 base, leaving 18 bases between them. The CDR3 DNA is TGTGCCGCCGGACGACTAGTACCATCCTACGAGCAGTACTTC. It specifies CAAGRLVPSYEQYF.

V and J are TRBV2 and TRBJ2-1, with 7 positions matching TRBD2. The CDR3 length is 14 residues. Germline lookup yields CDR1 SNHLY and CDR2 FYNNEI. Trimming removed 4 bases from V and 3 bases from J; junction bases left unmatched: 3. CDR3 residues: CASSVTGGYNEQFF. As DNA, the CDR3 is TGTGCCAGCAGTGTTACGGGGGGCTACAATGAGCAGTTCTTC. Variable domain in full (rest from reference TRBV2 and TRBJ2-1): EPEVTQTPSHQVTQMGQEVILRCVPISNHLYFYWYRQILGQKVEFLVSFYNNEISEKSEIFDDQFSVERPDGSNFTLKIRSTKLEDSAMYFCASSVTGGYNEQFFGPGTRLTVL.

The V and J genes are TRBV15 and TRBJ1-1; 7 bases are shared with TRBD1. Germline V lookup: CDR1 LNHNV, CDR2 YYDKDF (reference sequence). Trimming removed 5 bases from V and 8 bases from J; junction bases left unmatched: 11. The CDR3 loop spans 14 amino acids. In DNA form, the CDR3 reads TGTGCCACCAGCGACAGGGACCCGGGAGACGAAGCTTTCTTT. As protein: CATSDRDPGDEAFF.